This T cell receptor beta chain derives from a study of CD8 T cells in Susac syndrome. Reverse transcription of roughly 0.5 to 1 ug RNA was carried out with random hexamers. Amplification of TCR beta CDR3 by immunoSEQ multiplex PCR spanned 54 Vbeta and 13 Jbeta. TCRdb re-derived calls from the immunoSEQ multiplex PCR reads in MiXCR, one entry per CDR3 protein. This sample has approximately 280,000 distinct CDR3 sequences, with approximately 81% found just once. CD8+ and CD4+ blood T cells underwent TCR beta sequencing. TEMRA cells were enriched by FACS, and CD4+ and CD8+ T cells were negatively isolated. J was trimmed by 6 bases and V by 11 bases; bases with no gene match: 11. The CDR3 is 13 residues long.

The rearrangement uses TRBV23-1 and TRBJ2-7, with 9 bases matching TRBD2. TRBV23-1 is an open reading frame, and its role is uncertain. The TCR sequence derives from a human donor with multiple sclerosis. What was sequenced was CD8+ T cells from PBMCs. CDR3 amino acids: CAPPREGAFEQYF. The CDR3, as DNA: TGCGCCCCGCCGCGGGAGGGTGCTTTCGAGCAGTACTTC.